This T cell receptor (beta chain) appears in the sequencing data of a study of monozygotic twins with inflammatory bowel disease. Germline V gene data show CDR1 as SGHDN and CDR2 as FVKESK. The length of the CDR3 is 12 residues. Template-switch reactions added UMIs with a 6-nucleotide sample barcode. TCRdb re-called the 5' RACE reads; every CDR3 protein appears as one record, without DNA. The sample has about 440,000 distinct CDR3 sequences. Study-wide findings and caveats: IBD patients shared fewer clonotypes with others than healthy twins, especially with disease activity. Healthy co-twins exceeded IBD patients in TCRbeta diversity as measured by inverse Simpson.

Details on this clonotype: The antigen is not known.

Donors gave approximately 2.5 ml of blood apiece. The sequence was collected from a human donor with ulcerative colitis or Crohn's disease, or a healthy co-twin of an affected twin (not recorded which). Sequences were obtained from blood. The rearrangement uses TRBV14 and TRBJ1-1; TCRdb's D call, TRBD1, is unchecked because there is no DNA. CDR3 region: CASSLRQGKAFF. The entire variable domain, with the rest obtained from reference TRBV14 and TRBJ1-1, is as follows: EAGVTQFPSHSVIEKGQTVTLRCDPISGHDNLYWYRRVMGKEIKFLLHFVKESKQDESGMPNNRFLAERTGGTYSTLKVQPAELEDSGVYFCASSLRQGKAFFGQGTRLTVV.